This TCR beta chain was recovered during a study of CD8 T cells in ankylosing spondylitis. This CDR3 is built from 16 residues. Between the trimmed V and J ends, which lost 3 bases and 1 base, there was a span of 12 bases. Germline V gene data show CDR1 as MNHEY and CDR2 as SVGEGT. This clonotype has ten or more counts. Its antigen is undetermined. Regarding the study as a whole: In ankylosing spondylitis patients, matched synovial fluid reportedly showed significant enrichment of disease-linked clones. The authors found the disease-linked clones to be CD8+ and relatively rare in peripheral blood. Previous work reported some of these motif variants in the synovial fluid and blood of reactive arthritis. Blood of patients with ankylosing spondylitis appeared to be characterized by a TCR beta motif of several highly homologous variants.

Making use of molecular barcodes, quantitative 5'-RACE generated TCR beta libraries. A single record per CDR3 protein comes from TCRdb applying MiXCR to the 5' RACE reads. This table holds some 840,000 distinct CDR3 sequences, about 12% found once. V is TRBV6-2 or TRBV6-3 and J is TRBJ2-2, with no clear D. The source material was blood, either unsorted or a sorted T cell fraction (not recorded which). This TCR was sampled from a male donor with ankylosing spondylitis. CDR3 amino acids: CASSYYNHRNTGELFF. CDR3 in DNA: TGTGCCAGCAGTTATTATAACCATAGGAACACCGGGGAGCTGTTTTTT.